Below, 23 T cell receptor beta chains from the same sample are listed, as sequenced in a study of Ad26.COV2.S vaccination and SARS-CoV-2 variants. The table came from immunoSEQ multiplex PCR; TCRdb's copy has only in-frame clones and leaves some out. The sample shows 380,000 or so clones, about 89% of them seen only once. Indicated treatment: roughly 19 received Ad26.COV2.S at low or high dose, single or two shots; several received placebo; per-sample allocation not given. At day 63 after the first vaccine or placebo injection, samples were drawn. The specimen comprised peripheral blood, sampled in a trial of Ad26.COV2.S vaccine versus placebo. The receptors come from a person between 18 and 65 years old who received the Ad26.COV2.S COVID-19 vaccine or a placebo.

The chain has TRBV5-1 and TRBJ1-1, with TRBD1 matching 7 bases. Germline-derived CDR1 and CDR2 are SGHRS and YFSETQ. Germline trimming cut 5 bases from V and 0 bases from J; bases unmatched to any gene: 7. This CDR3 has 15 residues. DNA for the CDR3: TGCGCCAGCAGAGAAGGGGGCGGAGTGAACACTGAAGCTTTCTTT. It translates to CASREGGGVNTEAFF. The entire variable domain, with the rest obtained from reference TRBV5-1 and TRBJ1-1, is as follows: KAGVTQTPRYLIKTRGQQVTLSCSPISGHRSVSWYQQTPGQGLQFLFEYFSETQRNKGNFPGRFSGRQFSNSRSEMNVSTLELGDSALYLCASREGGGVNTEAFFGQGTRLTVV.

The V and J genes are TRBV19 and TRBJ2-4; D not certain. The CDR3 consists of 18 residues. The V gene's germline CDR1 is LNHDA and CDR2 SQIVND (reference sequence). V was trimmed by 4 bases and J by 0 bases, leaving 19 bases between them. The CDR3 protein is CASSKRNYSAVAKNIQYF. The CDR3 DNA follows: TGTGCCAGTAGTAAAAGGAATTACAGCGCGGTAGCCAAAAACATTCAGTACTTC.

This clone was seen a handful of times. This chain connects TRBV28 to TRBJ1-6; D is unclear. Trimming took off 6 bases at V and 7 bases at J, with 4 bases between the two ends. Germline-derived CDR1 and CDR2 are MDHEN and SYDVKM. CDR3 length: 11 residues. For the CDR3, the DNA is TGTGCCAGCAGGTGGAATTCACCCCTCCACTTT. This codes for CASRWNSPLHF.

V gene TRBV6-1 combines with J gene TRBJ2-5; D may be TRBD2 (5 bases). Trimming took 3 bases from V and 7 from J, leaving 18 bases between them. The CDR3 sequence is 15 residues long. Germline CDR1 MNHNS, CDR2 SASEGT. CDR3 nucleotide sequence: TGTGCCAGCAGTGATGAGGGCAAAAGACGTGGGACCCAGTACTTC. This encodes CASSDEGKRRGTQYF.

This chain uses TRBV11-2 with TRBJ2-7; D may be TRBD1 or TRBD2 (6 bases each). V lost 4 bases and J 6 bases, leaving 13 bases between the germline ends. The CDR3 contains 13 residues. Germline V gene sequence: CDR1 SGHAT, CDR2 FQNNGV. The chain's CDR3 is CASSSGEAGEQYF. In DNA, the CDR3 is TGTGCCAGCAGCTCAGGGGAAGCGGGCGAGCAGTACTTC.

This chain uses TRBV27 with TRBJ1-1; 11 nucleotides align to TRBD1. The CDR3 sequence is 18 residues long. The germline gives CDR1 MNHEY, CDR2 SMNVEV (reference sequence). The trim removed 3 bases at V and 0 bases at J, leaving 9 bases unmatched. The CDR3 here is CASSLPGTGGFMNTEAFF. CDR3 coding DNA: TGTGCCAGCAGTTTGCCCGGGACAGGGGGTTTCATGAACACTGAAGCTTTCTTT.

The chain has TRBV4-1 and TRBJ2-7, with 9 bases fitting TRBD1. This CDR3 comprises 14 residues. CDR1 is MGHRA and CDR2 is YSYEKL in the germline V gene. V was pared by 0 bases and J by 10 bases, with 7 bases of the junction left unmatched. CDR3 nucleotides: TGCGCCAGCAGCCAAGATTCAGGGGGACAGGGTCAGTACTTC. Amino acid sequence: CASSQDSGGQGQYF.

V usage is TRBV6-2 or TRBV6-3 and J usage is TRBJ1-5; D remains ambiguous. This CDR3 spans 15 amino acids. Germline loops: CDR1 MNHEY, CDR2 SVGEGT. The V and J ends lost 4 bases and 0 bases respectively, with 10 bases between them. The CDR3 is CASSFDGYSNQPQHF. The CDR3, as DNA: TGTGCCAGCAGTTTTGACGGTTATAGCAATCAGCCCCAGCATTTT.

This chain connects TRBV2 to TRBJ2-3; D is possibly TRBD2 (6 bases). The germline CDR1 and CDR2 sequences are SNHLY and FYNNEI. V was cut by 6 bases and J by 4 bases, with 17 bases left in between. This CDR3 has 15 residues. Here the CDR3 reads CASRRDAGASDTQYF. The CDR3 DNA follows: TGTGCCAGCAGGCGGGACGCCGGGGCTTCAGATACGCAGTATTTT.

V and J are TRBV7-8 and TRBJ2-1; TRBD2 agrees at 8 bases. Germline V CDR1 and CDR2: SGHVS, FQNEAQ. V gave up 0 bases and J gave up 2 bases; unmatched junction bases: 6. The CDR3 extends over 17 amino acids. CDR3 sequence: CASSLAPRRGAYNEQFF. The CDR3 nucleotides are TGTGCCAGCAGCTTAGCGCCCAGGCGGGGGGCCTACAATGAGCAGTTCTTC.

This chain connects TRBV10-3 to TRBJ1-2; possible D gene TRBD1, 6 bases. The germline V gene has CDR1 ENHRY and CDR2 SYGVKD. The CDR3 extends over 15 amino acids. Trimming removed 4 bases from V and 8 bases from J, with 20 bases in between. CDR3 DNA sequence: TGTGCCATCAGTGGCGGGGACATCACCGGTGGAGGCTACACCTTC. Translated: CAISGGDITGGGYTF.

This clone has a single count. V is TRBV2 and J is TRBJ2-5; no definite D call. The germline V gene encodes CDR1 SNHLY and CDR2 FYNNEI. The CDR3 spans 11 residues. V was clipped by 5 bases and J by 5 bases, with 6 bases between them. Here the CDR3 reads CASSLLETQYF. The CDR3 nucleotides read TGTGCCAGCAGTCTCCTGGAGACCCAGTACTTC. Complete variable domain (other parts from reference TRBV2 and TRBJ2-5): EPEVTQTPSHQVTQMGQEVILRCVPISNHLYFYWYRQILGQKVEFLVSFYNNEISEKSEIFDDQFSVERPDGSNFTLKIRSTKLEDSAMYFCASSLLETQYFGPGTRLLVL.

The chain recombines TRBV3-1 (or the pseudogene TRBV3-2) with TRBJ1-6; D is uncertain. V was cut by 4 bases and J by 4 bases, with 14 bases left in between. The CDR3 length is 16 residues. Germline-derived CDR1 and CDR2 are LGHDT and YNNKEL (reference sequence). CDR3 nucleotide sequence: TGTGCCAGCAGCCCGACCAGCAATTATTATAATTCACCCCTCCACTTT. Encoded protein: CASSPTSNYYNSPLHF.

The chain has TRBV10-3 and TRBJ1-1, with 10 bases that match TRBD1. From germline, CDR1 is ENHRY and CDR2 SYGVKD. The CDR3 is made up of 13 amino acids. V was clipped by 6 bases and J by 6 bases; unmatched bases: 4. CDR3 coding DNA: TGTGCCATCAGGGCCGGGACAGGGGCTGAAGCTTTCTTT. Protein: CAIRAGTGAEAFF.

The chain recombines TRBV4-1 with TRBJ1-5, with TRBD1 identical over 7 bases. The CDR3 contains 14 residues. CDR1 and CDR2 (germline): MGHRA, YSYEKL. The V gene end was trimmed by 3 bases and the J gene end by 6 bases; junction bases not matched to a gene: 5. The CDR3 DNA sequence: TGCGCCAGCAGCCAGACAGGGTTTGGTCAGCCCCAGCATTTT. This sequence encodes CASSQTGFGQPQHF.

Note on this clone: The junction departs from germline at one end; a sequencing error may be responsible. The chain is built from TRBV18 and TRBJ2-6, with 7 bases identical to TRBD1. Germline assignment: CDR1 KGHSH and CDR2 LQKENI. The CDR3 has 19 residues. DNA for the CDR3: TGTGCCAGCTCACCCACGACAGGGATGGGGAGCTCTCGGGCCAACGTCCTGACTTTC. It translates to CASSPTTGMGSSRANVLTF.

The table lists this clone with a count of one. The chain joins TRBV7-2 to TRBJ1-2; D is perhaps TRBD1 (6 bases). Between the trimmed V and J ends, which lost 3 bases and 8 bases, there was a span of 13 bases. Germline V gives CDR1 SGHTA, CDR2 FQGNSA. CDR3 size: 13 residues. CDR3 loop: CASSFTGMEGYTF. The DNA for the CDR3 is TGTGCCAGCAGCTTCACAGGGATGGAAGGCTACACCTTC.

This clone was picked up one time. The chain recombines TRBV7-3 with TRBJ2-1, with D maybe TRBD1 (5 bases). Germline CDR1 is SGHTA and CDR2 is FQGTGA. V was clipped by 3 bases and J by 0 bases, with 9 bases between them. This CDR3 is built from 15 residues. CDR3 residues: CASSFRQSSYNEQFF. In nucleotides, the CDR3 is TGTGCCAGCAGCTTCAGACAGAGCTCCTACAATGAGCAGTTCTTC.

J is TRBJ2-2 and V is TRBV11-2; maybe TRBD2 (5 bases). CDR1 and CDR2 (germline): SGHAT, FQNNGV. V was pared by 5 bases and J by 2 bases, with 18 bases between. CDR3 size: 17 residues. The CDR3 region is CASSPLGIGLNTGELFF. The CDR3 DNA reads TGTGCCAGCAGCCCCCTCGGTATCGGACTTAACACCGGGGAGCTGTTTTTT.

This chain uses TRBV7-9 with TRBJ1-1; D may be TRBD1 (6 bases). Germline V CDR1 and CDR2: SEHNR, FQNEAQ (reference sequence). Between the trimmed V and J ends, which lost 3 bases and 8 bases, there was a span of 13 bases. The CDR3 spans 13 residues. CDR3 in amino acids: CASSLGAAAEAFF. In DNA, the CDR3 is TGTGCCAGCAGCTTGGGGGCGGCTGCGGAAGCTTTCTTT.

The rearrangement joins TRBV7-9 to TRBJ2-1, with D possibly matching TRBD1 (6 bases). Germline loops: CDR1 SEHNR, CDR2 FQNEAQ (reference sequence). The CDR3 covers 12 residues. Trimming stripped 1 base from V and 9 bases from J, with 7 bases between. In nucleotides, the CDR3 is TGTGCCAGCAGCTTAGGAGGGGGTGAGCAGTTCTTC. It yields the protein CASSLGGGEQFF.

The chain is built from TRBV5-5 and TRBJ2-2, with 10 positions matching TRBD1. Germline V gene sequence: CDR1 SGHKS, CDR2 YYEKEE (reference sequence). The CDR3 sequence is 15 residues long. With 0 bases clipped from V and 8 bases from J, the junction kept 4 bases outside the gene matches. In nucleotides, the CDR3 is TGTGCCAGCAGCTTGGGACAGGGGGCAAGTGGGGAGCTGTTTTTT. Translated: CASSLGQGASGELFF.

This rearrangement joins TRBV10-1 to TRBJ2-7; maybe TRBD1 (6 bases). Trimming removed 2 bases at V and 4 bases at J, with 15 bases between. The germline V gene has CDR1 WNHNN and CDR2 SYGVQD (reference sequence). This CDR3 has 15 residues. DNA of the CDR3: TGCGCCAGCAGTGAGGGTACAGGGCGACAGTACGAGCAGTACTTC. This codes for CASSEGTGRQYEQYF.